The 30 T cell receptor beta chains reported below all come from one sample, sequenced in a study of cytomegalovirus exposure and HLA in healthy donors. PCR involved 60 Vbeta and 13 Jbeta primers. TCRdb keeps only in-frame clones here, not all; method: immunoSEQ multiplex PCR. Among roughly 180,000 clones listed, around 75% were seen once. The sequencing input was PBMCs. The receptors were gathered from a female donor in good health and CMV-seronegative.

CDR3 sequence (DNA): TGTGCCAGTCAAAAGGGGGGGCAGGAGGGGACTGAAGCTTTCTTT. Its protein product is CASQKGGQEGTEAFF. The rearrangement uses TRBV21-1 and TRBJ1-1. TRBV21-1 counts as a pseudogene. This CDR3 is 15 amino acids long.

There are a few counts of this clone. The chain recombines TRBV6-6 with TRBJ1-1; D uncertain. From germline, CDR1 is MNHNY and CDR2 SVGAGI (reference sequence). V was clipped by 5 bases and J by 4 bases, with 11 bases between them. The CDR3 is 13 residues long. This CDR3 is CASSTGGTTEAFF. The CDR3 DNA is TGTGCCAGCAGTACTGGAGGAACCACTGAAGCTTTCTTT.

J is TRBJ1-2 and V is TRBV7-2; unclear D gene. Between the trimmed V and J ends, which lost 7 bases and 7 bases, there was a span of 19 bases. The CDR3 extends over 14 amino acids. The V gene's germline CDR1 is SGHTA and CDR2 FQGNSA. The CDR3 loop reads CASTTSVTSGGYTF. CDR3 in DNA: TGTGCCAGCACCACGAGTGTCACCTCGGGTGGCTACACCTTC.

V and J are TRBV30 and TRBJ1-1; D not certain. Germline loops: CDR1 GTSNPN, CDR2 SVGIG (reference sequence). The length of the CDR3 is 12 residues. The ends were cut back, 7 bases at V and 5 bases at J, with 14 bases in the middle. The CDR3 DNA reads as TGTGCCTTCACACTCTCCGGGACTGAAGCTTTCTTT. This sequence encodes CAFTLSGTEAFF.

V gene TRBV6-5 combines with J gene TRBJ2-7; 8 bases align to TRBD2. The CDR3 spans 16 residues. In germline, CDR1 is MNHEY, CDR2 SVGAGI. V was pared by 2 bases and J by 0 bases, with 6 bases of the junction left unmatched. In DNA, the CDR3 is TGTGCCAGCAGTTACGCCGCGGCGGGGGGCTCCTACGAGCAGTACTTC. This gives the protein CASSYAAAGGSYEQYF.

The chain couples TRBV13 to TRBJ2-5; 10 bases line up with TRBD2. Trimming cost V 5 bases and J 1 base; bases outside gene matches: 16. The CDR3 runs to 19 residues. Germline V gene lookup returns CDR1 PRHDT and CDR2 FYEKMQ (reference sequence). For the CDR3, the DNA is TGTGCCAGCAGCCCGATTCCTAGCGGGAGACGAGGGGTCCAAGAGACCCAGTACTTC. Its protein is CASSPIPSGRRGVQETQYF.

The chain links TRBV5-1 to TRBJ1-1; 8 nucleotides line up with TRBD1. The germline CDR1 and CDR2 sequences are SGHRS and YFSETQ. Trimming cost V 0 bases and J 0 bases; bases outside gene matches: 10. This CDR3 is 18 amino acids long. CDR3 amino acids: CASSLVLGRGRLNTEAFF. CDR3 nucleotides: TGCGCCAGCAGCTTGGTATTAGGCAGGGGGCGTTTGAACACTGAAGCTTTCTTT. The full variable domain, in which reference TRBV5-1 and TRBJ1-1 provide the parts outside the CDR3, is KAGVTQTPRYLIKTRGQQVTLSCSPISGHRSVSWYQQTPGQGLQFLFEYFSETQRNKGNFPGRFSGRQFSNSRSEMNVSTLELGDSALYLCASSLVLGRGRLNTEAFFGQGTRLTVV.

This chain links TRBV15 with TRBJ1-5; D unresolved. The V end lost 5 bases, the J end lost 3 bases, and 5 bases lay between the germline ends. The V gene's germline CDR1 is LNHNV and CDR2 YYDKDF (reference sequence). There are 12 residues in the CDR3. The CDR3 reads CATSGLNQPQHF. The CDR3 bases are TGTGCCACCAGCGGACTCAATCAGCCCCAGCATTTT.

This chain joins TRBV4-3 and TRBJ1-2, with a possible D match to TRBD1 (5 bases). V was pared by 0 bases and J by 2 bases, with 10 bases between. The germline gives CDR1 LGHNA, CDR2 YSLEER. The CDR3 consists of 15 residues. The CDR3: CASSQETDINYGYTF. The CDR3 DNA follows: TGCGCCAGCAGCCAAGAGACAGACATAAACTATGGCTACACCTTC.

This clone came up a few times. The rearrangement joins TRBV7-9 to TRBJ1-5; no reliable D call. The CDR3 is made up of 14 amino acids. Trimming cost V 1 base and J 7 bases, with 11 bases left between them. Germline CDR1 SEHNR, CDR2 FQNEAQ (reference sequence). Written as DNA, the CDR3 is TGTGCCAGCAGCTTAGGCGGGTTCGACCAGCCCCAGCATTTT. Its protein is CASSLGGFDQPQHF.

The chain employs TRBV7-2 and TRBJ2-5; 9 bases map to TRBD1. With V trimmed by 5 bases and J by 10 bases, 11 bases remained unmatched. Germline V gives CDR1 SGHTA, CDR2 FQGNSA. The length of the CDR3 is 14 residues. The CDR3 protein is CASSPRQGGVDQYF. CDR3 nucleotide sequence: TGTGCCAGCAGCCCCCGACAGGGGGGTGTGGACCAGTACTTC.

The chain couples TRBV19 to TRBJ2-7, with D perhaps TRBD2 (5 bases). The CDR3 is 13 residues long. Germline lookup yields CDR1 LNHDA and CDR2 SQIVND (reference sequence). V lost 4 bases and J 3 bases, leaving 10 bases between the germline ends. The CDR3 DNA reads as TGTGCCAGTAGTAAAGGACTGATCTACGAGCAGTACTTC. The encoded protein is CASSKGLIYEQYF.

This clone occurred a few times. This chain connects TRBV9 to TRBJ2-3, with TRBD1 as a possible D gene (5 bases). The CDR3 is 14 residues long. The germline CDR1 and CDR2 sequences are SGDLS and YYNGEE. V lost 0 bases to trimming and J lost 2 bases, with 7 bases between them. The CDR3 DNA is TGTGCCAGCAGCGTAGAAGGGGCCACAGATACGCAGTATTTT. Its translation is CASSVEGATDTQYF. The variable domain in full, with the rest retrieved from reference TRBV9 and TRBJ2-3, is DSGVTQTPKHLITATGQRVTLRCSPRSGDLSVYWYQQSLDQGLQFLIQYYNGEERAKGNILERFSAQQFPDLHSELNLSSLELGDSALYFCASSVEGATDTQYFGPGTRLTVL.

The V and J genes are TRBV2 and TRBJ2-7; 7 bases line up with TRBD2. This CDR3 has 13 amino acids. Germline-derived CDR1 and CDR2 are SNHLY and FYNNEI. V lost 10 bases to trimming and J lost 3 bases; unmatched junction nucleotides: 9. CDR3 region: CATAGEAGYEQYF. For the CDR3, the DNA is TGTGCCACCGCGGGAGAGGCTGGCTACGAGCAGTACTTC.

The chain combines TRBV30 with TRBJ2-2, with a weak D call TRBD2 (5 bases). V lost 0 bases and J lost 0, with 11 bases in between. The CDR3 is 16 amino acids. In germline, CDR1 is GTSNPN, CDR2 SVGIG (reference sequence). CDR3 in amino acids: CAWSVAAGPNTGELFF. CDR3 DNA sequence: TGTGCCTGGAGTGTGGCGGCGGGCCCGAACACCGGGGAGCTGTTTTTT.

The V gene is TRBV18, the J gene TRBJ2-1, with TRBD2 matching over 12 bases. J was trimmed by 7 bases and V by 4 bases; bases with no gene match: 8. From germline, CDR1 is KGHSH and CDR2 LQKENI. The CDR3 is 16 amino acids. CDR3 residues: CASSLPSGRAGNEQFF. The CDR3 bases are TGTGCCAGCTCACTTCCTAGCGGGAGGGCCGGTAATGAGCAGTTCTTC.

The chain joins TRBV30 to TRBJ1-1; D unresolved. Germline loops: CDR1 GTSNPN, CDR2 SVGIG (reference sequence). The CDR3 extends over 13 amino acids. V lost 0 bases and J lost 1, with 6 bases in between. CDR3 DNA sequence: TGTGCCTGGAGTGTGCGGGCGAACACTGAAGCTTTCTTT. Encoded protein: CAWSVRANTEAFF.

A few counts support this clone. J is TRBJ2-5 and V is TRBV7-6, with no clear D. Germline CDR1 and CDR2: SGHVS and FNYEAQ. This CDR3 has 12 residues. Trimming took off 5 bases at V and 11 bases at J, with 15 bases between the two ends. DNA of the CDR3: TGTGCCAGCAGCCTTCAATCGGGTAGTCAGTACTTC. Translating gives CASSLQSGSQYF.

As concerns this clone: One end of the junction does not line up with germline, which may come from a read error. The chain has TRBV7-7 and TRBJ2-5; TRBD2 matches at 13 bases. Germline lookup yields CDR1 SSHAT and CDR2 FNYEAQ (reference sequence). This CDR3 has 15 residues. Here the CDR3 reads CASSRTSGRSETQYF. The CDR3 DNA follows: TGTGCTAGCAGCCGGACTAGCGGGAGAAGTGAGACCCAGTACTTC. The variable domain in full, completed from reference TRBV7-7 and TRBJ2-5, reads GAGVSQSPRYKVTKRGQDVTLRCDPISSHATLYWYQQALGQGPEFLTYFNYEAQPDKSGLPSDRFSAERPEGSISTLTIQRTEQRDSAMYRCASSRTSGRSETQYFGPGTRLLVL.

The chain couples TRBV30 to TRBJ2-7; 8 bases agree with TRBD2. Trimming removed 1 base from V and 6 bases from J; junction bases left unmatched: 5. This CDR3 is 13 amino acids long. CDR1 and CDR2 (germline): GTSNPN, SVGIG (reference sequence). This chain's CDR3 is CAWSGTSSTEQYF. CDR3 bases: TGTGCCTGGAGTGGGACTAGCTCTACCGAGCAGTACTTC. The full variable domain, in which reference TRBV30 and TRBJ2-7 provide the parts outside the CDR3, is SQTIHQWPATLVQPVGSPLSLECTVEGTSNPNLYWYRQAAGRGLQLLFYSVGIGQISSEVPQNLSASRPQDRQFILSSKKLLLSDSGFYLCAWSGTSSTEQYFGPGTRLTVT.

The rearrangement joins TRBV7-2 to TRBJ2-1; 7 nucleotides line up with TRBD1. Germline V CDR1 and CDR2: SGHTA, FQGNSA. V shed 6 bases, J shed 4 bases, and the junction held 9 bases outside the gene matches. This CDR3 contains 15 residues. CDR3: CASRGNRGRYNEQFF. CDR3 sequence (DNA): TGTGCCAGCAGGGGTAACAGGGGCAGGTACAATGAGCAGTTCTTC.

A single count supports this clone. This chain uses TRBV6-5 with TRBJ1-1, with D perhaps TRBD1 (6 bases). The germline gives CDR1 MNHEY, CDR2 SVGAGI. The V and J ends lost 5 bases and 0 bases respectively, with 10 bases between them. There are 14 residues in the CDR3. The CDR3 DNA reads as TGTGCCAGCAGTAACAGGGTTATGAACACTGAAGCTTTCTTT. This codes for CASSNRVMNTEAFF.

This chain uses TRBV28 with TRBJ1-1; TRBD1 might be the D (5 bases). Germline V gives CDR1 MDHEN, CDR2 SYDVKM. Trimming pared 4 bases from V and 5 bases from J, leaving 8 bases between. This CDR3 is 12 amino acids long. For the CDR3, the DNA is TGTGCCAGCAGTTCCAGGGTAACTGAAGCTTTCTTT. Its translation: CASSSRVTEAFF.

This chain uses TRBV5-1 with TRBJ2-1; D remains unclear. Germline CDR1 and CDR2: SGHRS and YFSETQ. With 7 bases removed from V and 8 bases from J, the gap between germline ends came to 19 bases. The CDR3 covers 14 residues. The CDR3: CASGLADRVDEQFF. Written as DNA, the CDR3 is TGCGCCAGCGGCCTGGCCGATAGAGTCGATGAGCAGTTCTTC.

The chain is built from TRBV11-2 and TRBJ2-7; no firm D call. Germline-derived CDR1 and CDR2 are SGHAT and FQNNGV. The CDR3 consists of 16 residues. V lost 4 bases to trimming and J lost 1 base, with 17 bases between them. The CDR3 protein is CASSSIRNSISYEQYF. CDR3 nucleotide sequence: TGTGCCAGCAGCTCTATCCGAAACAGCATTTCCTACGAGCAGTACTTC.

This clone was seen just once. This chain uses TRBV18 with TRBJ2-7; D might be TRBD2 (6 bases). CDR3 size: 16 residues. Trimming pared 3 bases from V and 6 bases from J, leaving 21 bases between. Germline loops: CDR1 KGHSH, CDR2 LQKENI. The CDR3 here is CASSPPRGLRVGEQYF. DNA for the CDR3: TGTGCCAGCTCACCCCCCCGGGGACTCCGGGTGGGCGAGCAGTACTTC.

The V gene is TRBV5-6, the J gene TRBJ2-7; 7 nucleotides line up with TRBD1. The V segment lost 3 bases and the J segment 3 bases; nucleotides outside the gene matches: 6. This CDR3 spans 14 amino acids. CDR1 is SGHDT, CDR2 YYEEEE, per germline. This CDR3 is CASSSRDRDYEQYF. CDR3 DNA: TGTGCCAGCAGCTCCCGGGACAGAGACTACGAGCAGTACTTC.

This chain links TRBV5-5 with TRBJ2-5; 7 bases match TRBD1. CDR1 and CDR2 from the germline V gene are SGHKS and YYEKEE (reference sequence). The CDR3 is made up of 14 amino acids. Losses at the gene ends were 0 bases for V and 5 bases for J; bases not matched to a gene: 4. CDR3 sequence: CASSLDRGSETQYF. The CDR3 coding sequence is TGTGCCAGCAGCTTGGACAGGGGATCCGAGACCCAGTACTTC. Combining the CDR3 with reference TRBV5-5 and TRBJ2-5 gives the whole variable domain DAGVTQSPTHLIKTRGQQVTLRCSPISGHKSVSWYQQVLGQGPQFIFQYYEKEERGRGNFPDRFSARQFPNYSSELNVNALLLGDSALYLCASSLDRGSETQYFGPGTRLLVL.

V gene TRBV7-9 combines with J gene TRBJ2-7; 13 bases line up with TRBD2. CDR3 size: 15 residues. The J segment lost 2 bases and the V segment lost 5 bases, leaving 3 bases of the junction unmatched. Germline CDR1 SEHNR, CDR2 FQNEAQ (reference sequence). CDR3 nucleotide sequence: TGTGCCAGCAGCACTACTAGCGGGAGGGCCTACGAGCAGTACTTC. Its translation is CASSTTSGRAYEQYF.

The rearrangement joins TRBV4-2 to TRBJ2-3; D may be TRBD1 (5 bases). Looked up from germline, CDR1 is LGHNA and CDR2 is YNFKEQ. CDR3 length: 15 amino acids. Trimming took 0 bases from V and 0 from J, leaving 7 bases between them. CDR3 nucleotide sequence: TGTGCCAGCAGCCAAGAACAGGTTAGCACAGATACGCAGTATTTT. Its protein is CASSQEQVSTDTQYF.